This T cell receptor (beta chain) was recovered during a study of T cells in localized non-small cell lung cancer. Using immunoSEQ multiplex PCR, the repertoire was profiled, and TCRdb retains in-frame clones only, with some absent. The table has roughly 14,000 clones, about 80% seen once. V gave up 1 base and J gave up 4 bases, with 13 bases separating them. This CDR3 has 15 residues. Germline CDR1 and CDR2: SGHRS and YFSETQ. This chain connects TRBV5-1 to TRBJ2-3; D is possibly TRBD2 (6 bases). This clonotype originated in a female donor aged 60 or older with stage I squamous cell lung carcinoma. The sample was peripheral blood, taken before any cancer treatment. CDR3 loop: CASSLRRGSADTQYF. For the CDR3, the DNA is TGCGCCAGCAGCTTGCGACGGGGGAGCGCAGATACGCAGTATTTT.